Given below is one T cell receptor (beta chain) in context. Its antigen remains unknown. These data are taken from a study of T cell responses to AZD1222 COVID-19 vaccine. Whole-study findings and limits: Two AZD1222 administrations were followed by greater Spike-specific TCR breadth and depth. Nearly half of spike-specific TCRs reportedly go after variant regions that carry no mutations. Vaccine-related CD4 TCRs covered spike, predominating at 160-218 and 743-854.

V was shortened by 10 bases and J by 0 bases, with 16 bases between the two germline ends. Germline lookup yields CDR1 SNHLY and CDR2 FYNNEI. The CDR3 is 16 amino acids. Produced via immunoSEQ multiplex PCR; TCRdb's table is partial and in-frame only. The sample has some 110,000 clones, approximately 90% seen once. The receptor comes from an adult who received the AZD1222 COVID-19 vaccine. The sample was peripheral blood, taken 28 days after the second AZD1222 dose. The genes are TRBV2 and TRBJ1-6; D may be TRBD1 (6 bases). CDR3 DNA: TGTGCCATCACAGGGACGGGCAGCTCCTATAATTCACCCCTCCACTTT. Its protein is CAITGTGSSYNSPLHF.